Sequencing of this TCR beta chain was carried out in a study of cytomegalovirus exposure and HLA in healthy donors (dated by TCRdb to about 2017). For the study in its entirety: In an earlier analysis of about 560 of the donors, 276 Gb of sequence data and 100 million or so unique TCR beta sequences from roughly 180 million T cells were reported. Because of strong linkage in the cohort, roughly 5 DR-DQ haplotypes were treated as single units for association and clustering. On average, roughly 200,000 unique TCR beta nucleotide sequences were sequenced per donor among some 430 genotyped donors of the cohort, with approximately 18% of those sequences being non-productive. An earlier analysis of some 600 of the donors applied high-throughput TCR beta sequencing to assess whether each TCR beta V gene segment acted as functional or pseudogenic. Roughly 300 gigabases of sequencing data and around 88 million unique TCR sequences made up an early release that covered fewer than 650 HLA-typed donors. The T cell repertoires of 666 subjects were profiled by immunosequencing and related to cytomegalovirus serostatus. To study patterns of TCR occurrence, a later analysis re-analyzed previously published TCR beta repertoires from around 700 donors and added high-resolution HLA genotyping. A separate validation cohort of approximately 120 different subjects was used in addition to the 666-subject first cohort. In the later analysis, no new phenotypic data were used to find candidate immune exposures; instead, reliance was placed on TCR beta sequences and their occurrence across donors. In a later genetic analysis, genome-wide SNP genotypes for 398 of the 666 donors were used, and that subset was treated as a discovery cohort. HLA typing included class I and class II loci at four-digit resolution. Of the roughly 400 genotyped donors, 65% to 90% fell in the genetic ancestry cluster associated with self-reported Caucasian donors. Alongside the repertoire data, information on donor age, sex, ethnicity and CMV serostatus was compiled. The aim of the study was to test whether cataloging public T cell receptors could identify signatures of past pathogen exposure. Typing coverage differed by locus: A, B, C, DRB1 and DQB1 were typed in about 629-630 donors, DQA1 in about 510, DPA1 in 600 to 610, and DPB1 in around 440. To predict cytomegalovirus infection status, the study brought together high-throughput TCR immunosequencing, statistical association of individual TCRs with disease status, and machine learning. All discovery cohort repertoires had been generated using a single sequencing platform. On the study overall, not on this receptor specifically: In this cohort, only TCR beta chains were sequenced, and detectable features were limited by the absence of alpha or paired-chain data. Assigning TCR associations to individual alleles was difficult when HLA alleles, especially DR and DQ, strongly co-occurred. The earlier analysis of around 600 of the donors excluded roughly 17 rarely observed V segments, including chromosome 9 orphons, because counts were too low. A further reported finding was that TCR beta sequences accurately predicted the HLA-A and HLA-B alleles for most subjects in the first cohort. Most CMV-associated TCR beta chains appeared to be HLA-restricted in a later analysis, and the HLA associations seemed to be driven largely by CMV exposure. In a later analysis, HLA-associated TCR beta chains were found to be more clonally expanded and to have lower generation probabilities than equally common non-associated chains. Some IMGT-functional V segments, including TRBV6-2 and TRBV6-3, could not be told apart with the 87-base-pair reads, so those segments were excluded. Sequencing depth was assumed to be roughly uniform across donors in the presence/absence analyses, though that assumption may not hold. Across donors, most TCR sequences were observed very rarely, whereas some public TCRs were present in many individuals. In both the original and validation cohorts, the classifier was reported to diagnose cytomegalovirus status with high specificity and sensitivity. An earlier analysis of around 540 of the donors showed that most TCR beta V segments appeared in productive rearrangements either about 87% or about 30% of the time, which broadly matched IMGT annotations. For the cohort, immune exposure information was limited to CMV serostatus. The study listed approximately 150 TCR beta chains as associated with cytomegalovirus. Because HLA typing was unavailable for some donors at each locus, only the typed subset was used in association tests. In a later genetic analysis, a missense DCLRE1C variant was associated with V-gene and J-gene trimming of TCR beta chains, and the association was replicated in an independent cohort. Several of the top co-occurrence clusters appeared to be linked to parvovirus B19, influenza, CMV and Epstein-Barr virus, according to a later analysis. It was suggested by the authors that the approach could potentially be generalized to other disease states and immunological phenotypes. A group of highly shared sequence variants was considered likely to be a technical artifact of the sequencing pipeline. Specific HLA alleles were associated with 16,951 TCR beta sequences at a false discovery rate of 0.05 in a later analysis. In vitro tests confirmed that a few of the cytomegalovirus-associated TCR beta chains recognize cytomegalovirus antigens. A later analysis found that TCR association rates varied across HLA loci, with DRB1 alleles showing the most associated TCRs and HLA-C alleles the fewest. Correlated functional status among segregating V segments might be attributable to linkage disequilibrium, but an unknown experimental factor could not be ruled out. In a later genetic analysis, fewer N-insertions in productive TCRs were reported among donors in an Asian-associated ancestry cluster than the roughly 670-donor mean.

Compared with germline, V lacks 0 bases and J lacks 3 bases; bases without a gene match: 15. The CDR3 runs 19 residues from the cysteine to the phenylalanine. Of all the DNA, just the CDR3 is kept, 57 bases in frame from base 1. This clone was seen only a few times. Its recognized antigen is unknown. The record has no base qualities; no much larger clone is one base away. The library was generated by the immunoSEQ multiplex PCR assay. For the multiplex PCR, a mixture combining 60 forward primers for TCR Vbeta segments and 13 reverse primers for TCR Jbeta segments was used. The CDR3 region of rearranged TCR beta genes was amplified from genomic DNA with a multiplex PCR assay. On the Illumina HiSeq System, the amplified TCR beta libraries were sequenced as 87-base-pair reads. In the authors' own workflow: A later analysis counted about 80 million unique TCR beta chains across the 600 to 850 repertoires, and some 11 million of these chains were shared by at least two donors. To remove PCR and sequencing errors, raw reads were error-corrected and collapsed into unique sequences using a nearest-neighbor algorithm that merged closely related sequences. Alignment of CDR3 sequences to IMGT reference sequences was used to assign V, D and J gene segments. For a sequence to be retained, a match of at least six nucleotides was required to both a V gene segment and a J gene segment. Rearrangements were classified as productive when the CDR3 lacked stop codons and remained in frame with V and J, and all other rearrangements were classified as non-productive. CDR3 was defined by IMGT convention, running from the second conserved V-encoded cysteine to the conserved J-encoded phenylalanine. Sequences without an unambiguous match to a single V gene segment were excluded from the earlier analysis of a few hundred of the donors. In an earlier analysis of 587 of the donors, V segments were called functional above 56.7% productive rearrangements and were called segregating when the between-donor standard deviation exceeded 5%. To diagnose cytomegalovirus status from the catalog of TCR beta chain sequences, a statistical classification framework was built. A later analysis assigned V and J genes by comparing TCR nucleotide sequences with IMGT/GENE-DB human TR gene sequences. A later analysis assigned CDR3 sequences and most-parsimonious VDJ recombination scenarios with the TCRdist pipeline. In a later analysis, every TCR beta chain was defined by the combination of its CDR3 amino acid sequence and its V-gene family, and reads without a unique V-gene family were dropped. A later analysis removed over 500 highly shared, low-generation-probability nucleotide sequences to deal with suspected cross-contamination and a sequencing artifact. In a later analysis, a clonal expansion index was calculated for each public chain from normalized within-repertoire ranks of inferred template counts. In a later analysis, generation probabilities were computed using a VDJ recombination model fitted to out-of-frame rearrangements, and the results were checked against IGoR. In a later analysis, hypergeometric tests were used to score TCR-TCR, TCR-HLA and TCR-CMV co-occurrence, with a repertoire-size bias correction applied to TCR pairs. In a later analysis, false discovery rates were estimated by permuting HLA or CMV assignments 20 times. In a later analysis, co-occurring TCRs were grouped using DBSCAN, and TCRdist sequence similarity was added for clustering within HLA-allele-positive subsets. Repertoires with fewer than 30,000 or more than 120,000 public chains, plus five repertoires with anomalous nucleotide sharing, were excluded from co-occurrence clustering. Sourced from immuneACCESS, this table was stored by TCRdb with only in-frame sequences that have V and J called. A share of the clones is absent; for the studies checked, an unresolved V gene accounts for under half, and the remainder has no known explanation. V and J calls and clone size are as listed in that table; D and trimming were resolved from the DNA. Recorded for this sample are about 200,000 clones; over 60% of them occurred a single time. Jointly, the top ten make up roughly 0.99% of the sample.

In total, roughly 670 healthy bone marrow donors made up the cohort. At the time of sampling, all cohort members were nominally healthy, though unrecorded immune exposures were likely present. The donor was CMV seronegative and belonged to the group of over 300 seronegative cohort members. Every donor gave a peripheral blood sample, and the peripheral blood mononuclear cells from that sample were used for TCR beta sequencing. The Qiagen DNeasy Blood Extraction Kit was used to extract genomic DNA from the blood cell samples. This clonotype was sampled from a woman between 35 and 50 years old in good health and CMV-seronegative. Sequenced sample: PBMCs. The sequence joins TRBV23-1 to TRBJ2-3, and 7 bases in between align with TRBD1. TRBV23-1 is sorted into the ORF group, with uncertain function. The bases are TGCGCCAGCAGTCAATCGGGTCTTGGCAGGGGGTTTTGGACAGATACGCAGTATTTT. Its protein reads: CASSQSGLGRGFWTDTQYF.